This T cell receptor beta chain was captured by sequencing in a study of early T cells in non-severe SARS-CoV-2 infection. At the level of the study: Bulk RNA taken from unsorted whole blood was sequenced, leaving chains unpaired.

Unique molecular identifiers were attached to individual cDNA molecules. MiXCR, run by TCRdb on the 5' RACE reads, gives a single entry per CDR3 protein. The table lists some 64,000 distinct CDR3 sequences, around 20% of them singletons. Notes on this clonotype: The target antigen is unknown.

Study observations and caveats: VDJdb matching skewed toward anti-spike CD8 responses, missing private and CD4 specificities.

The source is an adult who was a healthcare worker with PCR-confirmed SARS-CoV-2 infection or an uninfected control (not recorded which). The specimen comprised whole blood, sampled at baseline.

CDR3 protein: CASSEVPGDPNTEAFF. Here the CDR3 DNA reads TGTGCCAGCAGTGAAGTCCCAGGGGACCCGAACACTGAAGCTTTCTTT. The chain uses TRBV2 and TRBJ1-1, with D maybe TRBD1 (6 bases). The CDR3 spans 16 residues. Germline CDR1 is SNHLY and CDR2 is FYNNEI. Between the trimmed V and J ends, which lost 1 base and 1 base, there was a span of 13 bases.